This paragraph covers one T cell receptor beta chain sequence. In this sample, this clone turned up a few times. The antigen this receptor binds is unknown. Within one base of it there is no much larger clone, and no base qualities were kept. The immunoSEQ assay, a bias-controlled multiplex PCR using V- and J-specific primers, was used to amplify TCR beta CDR3 regions from genomic DNA. A second PCR step added a proprietary barcode and Illumina adapter sequences to the CDR3 amplicons. An Illumina MiSeq instrument was used to sequence the CDR3 libraries. The paper's data handling went like this. Export and quality control were done with immunoSEQ Analyzer 3.0, while downstream analyses used R Bioconductor and Immunarch. Only productive rearrangements in the normalized downsampled data set were used to calculate repertoire metrics. Pathologically expanded clonotypes were defined as those larger than 5 templates in the normalized cohort. Repertoire diversity was measured with the Inverse Simpson Index. To capture all clonotypes, the CMV-specificity analyses were run on the non-normalized data set. Entries here come from immuneACCESS through TCRdb and include only in-frame sequences with V and J called. Some clones fail to appear in such tables; in the studies checked, an unresolved V gene covers under half of the shortfall, and the cause of the remainder is unknown. Clonal size and the V and J genes are those of that table, whereas D and trimming came from the DNA. The sample table lists about 9,600 clones, approximately 80% of them with a count of one. The leading ten clones occupy approximately 7.7% of the sample.

Compared with germline, V lacks 0 bases and J lacks 3 bases; bases without a gene match: 5. From cysteine to phenylalanine, the CDR3 is 16 amino acids long. The read is trimmed to its CDR3 DNA, 48 bases read in frame from base 1. The germline V gene sets CDR1 to SGHRS and CDR2 to YFSETQ. These data are taken from a study of T cell clonotyping in hematopoietic cell transplantation (dated by TCRdb to 2020 to 2022). Study-wide context: In the study, around 140 blood samples were gathered from approximately 35 consecutive transplant recipients and their related donors. Recruitment of patients ran from September 2015 to early 2017, and follow-up continued until September 2020 or until death. The full study reports these points: After transplant, TCR diversity in recipients dropped, and pathologically expanded clonotypes climbed progressively between day 30 and day 180. The sample size was limited and the cells went unsorted, which meant the CD4 and CD8 repertoire contributions could not be told apart. Overlap with donor repertoires was found for only a small fraction of recipient repertoires, with over 95% found to appear de novo at the given depth. Donor and pretransplant recipient Inverse Simpson Index values predicted broader posttransplant TCR repertoire diversity.

The sample's time point, from its label and the paper: 30 days after allo-HCT. Blood samples were obtained from recipients approximately 28 days before transplant and at days 30, 100 and 180 after transplant. Nuclei Lysis Solution was used to extract genomic DNA from fresh or cryopreserved unfractionated peripheral blood mononuclear cells. The source of this sequence is a female patient in her thirties or forties who had an allogeneic stem cell transplant from a related donor, so T cells may come from the graft donor. Some clones in this sample may be carry-over from other donors' samples. Rearrangement joined TRBV5-1 to TRBJ2-5, with 10 junctional bases fitting TRBD2. Specimen: PBMCs, collected 30 days after allogeneic stem cell transplant. The CDR3: CASSLVLAGYEETQYF. The DNA sequence is TGCGCCAGCAGCTTGGTACTAGCGGGGTACGAAGAGACCCAGTACTTC.